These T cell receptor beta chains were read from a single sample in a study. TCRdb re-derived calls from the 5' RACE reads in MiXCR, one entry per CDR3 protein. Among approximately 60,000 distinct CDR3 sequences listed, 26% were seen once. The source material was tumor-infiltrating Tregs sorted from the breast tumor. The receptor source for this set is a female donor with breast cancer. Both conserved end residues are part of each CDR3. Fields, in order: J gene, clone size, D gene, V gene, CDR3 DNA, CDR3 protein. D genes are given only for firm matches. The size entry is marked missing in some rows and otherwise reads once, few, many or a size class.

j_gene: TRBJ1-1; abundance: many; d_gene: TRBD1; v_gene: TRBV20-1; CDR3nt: TGCAGTGCTAGAGAAGGGACAGGGAACACTGAAGCTTTCTTT; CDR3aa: CSAREGTGNTEAFF
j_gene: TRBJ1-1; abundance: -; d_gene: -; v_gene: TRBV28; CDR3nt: TGTGCCAGCAAGAAGGAAGATGTCACTGAAGCTTTCTTT; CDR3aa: CASKKEDVTEAFF
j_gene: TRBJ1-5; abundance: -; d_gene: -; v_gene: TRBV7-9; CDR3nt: TGTGCCAGCAGCTTAGACGGGGGCGAATATAGCAATCAGCCCCAGCATTTT; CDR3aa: CASSLDGGEYSNQPQHF
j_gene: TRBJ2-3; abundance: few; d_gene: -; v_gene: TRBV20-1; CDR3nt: TGCAGTGCTAGAGACCTATTGGTCCACACAGATACGCAGTATTTT; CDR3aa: CSARDLLVHTDTQYF
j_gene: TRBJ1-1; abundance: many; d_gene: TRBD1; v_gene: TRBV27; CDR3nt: TGTGCCAGCCTTCCGTGGACAGGGAGGATCACTGAAGCTTTCTTT; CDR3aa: CASLPWTGRITEAFF
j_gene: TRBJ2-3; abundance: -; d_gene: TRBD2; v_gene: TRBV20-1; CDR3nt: TGCAGTGCTGGGGGGACTAGCGGGGAGACAGATACGCAGTATTTT; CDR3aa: CSAGGTSGETDTQYF
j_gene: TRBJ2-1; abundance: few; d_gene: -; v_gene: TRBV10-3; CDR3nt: TGTGCCATCAGCCCGACAAAGGGAGGCGATGAGCAGTTCTTC; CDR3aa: CAISPTKGGDEQFF
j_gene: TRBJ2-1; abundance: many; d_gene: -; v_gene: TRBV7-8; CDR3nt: TGTGCCAGCAGCTCTAGGGAAGGGACCAATGAGCAGTTCTTC; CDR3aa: CASSSREGTNEQFF
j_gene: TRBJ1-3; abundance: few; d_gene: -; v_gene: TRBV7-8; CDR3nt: TGTGCCAGCAGCCCGGGAGGGAGTGGAAACACCATATATTTT; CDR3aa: CASSPGGSGNTIYF
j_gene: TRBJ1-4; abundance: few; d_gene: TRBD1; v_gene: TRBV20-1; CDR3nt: TGCAGTGCTAGAGCGGGGACAGGGCGGGAAAAACTGTTTTTT; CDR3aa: CSARAGTGREKLFF
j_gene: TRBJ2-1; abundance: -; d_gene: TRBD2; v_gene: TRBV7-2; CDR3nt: TGTGCCAGCACCGGATTAGCGGGGACCTACAATGAGCAGTTCTTC; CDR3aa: CASTGLAGTYNEQFF
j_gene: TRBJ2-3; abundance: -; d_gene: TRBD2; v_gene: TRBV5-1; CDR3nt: TGCGCCAGCAGCCTATTAGCGGGATCGAGCACAGATACGCAGTATTTT; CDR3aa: CASSLLAGSSTDTQYF
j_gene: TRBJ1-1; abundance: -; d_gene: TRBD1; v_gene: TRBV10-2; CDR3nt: TGCGCCAGCCAACAGGGGATGAACGCTGAAGCTTTCTTT; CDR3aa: CASQQGMNAEAFF
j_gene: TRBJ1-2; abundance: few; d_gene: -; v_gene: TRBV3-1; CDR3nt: TGTGCCAGCAGCGCAGGAGTAGGTATTGGCTACACCTTC; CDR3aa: CASSAGVGIGYTF
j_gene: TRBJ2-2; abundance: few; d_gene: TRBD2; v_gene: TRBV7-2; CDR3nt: TGTGCCAGCAGCCCAGGGACTAGCGGGAGAGCCGGGGAGCTGTTTTTT; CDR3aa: CASSPGTSGRAGELFF
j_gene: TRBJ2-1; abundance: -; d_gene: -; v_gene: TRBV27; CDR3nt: TGTGCCAGCAGTTTAGCGGGAAATATACGCTACAATGAGCAGTTCTTC; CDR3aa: CASSLAGNIRYNEQFF
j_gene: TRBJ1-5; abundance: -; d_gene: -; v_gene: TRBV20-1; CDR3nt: TGCAGTGCTACCAGGGAAGGAGGCAATCAGCCCCAGCATTTT; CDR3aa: CSATREGGNQPQHF
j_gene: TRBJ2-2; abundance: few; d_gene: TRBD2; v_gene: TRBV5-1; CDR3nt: TGCGCCAGCAGCTTGGACTGGGCTAGCGGTAGCGGGGAGCTGTTTTTT; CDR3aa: CASSLDWASGSGELFF
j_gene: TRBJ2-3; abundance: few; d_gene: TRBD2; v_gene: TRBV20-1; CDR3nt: TGCAGTGCACCCTCCGGACTAGCGGGAGGCCCAGATACGCAGTATTTT; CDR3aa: CSAPSGLAGGPDTQYF
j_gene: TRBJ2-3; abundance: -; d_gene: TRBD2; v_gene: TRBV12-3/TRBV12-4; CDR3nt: TGTGCCAGCAGTTTAGACCTAGCGGGGGGCGAAAATACGCAGTATTTT; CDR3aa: CASSLDLAGGENTQYF
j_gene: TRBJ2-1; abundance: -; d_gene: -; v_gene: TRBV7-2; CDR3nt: TGTGCCAGCAGCTCTCTAGGGGTGAAAGGGGATGAGCAGTTCTTC; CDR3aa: CASSSLGVKGDEQFF
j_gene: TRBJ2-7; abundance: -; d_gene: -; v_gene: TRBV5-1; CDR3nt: TGCGCCAGCAGCCCAATGGTCGGGACGGGAGCCTACGAGCAGTACTTC; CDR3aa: CASSPMVGTGAYEQYF
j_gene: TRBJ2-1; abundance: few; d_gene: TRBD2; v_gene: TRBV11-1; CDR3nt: TGTGCCAGCAGCTTAGCCCTAGCGGGCAATGAGCAGTTCTTC; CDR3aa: CASSLALAGNEQFF
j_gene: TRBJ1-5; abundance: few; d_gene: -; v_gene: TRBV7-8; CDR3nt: TGTGCCAGCAGCTTCTACCGATTACAGGGTTTAAGCAATCAGCCCCAGCATTTT; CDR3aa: CASSFYRLQGLSNQPQHF
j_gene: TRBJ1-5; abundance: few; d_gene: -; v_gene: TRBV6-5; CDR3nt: TGTGCCAGCAGTTACAAAGGGTCGGGCAATCAGCCCCAGCATTTT; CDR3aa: CASSYKGSGNQPQHF
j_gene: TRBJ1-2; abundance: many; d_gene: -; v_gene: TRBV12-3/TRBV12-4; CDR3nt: TGTGCCAGCAGTAATCGGAACTATGGCTACACCTTC; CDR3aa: CASSNRNYGYTF
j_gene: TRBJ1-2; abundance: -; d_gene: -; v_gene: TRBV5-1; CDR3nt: TGCGCCAGCAGCTTGATAATGCAGGGCCGCTTGAATGGCTACACCTTC; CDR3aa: CASSLIMQGRLNGYTF
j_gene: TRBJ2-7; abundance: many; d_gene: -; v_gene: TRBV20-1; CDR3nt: TGCAGTGCTACGCCGACGTTCAGGGTCTCCTACGAGCAGTACTTC; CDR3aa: CSATPTFRVSYEQYF
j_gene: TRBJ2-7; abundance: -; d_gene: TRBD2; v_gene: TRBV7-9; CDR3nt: TGTGCCAGCAGCGGGGGGGGACGCGAGCAGTACTTC; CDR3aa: CASSGGGREQYF
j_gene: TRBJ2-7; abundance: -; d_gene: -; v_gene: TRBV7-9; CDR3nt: TGTACCAGCAGCTACCGGGACGGATCCTACGAGCAGTACTTC; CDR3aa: CTSSYRDGSYEQYF
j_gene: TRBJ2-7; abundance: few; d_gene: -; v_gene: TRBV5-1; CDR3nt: TGCGCCAGCAGCTCCGTCCAGTCACCTCTGGGTGAGCAGTACTTC; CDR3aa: CASSSVQSPLGEQYF
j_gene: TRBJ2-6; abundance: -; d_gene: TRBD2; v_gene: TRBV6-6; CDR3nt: TGTGCCAGCAGGGCCGGGACTACTGGGGCCAACGTCCTGACTTTC; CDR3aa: CASRAGTTGANVLTF
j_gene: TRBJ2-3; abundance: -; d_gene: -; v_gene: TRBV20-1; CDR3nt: TGCAGTACTAGTCACCTAGCGTTTAGCACAGATACGCAGTATTTT; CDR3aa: CSTSHLAFSTDTQYF
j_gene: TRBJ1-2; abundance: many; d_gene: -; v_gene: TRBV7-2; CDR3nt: TGTGCCAGCAGCCAGGACCGAGCTAACTATGGCTACACCTTC; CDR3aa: CASSQDRANYGYTF
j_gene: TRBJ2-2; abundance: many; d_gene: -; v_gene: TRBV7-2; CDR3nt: TGTGCCAGCAGCTTATCGGTAAACACCGGGGAGCTGTTTTTT; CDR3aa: CASSLSVNTGELFF
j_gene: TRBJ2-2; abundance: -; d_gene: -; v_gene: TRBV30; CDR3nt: TGTGCCTGGAGTGGCGGCCTAAACACCGGGGAGCTGTTTTTT; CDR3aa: CAWSGGLNTGELFF
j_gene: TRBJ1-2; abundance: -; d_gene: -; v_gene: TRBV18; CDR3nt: TGTGCCAGCTCACCTAGGGCTCTTGAGGATGGCTACACCTTC; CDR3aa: CASSPRALEDGYTF
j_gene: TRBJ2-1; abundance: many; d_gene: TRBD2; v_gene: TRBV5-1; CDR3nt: TGCGCCAGCAGCTTGGCCACTAGCGGGTTCAATGAGCAGTTCTTC; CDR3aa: CASSLATSGFNEQFF
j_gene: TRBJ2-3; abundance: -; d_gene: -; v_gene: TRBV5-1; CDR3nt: TGCGCCAGCAACTTGTCCCCGACAGATACGCAGTATTTT; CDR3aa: CASNLSPTDTQYF
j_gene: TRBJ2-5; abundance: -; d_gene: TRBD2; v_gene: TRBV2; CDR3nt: TGTGCCAGCAGCGCAATAGCGGGTCCCCAAGAGACCCAGTACTTC; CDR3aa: CASSAIAGPQETQYF
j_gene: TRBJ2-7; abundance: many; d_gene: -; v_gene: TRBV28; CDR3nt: TGTGCAACTGGGGGGGCTAGCGGCATCTACGAGCAGTACTTC; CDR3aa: CATGGASGIYEQYF
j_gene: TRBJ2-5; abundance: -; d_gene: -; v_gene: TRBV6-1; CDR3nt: TGTGCCAGCAGTGAAGGGGGGGCCTGGGAGACCCAGTACTTC; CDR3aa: CASSEGGAWETQYF
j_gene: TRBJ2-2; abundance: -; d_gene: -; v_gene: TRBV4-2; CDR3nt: TGTGCCAGCAGCCAGGGACGGCCCCCCGGGGAGCTGTTTTTT; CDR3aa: CASSQGRPPGELFF
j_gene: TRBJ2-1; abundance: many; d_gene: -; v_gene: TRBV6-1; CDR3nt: TGTGCCAGCAGTAGGCAATGGTCGGAGCAGTTCTTC; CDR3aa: CASSRQWSEQFF
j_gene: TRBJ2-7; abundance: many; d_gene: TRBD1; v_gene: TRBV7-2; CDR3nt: TGTGCCAGCAGCGTACCCGGGACAGTCAACGAGCAGTACTTC; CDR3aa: CASSVPGTVNEQYF
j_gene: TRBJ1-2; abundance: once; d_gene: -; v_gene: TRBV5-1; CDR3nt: TGCGCCAGCAGCTTGGACCCCCGGGCTGGCTACACCTTC; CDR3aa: CASSLDPRAGYTF
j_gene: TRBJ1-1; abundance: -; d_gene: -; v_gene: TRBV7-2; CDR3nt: TGTGCCAGCAGCACGCAAGGGGTGGAAAGCACTGAAGCTTTCTTT; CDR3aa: CASSTQGVESTEAFF
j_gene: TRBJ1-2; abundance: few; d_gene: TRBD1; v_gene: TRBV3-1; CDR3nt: TGTGCCAGCAGCCCCCGGGGCAGGGGGCCTTATGGCTACACCTTC; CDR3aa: CASSPRGRGPYGYTF
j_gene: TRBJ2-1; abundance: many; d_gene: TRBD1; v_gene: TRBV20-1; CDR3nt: TGCAGTGCTAGAGCAGGGACAGGGGGGTTTGGTGAGCAGTTCTTC; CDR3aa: CSARAGTGGFGEQFF
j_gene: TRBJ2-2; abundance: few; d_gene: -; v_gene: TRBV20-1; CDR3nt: TGCAGTGCTTGGCTACTTTGGGCCGGGGAGCTGTTTTTT; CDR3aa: CSAWLLWAGELFF
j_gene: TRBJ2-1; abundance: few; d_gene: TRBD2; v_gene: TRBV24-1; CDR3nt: TGTGCCACCAGTGATTGGAAGACTAGCGGGAGGGCCAATGAGCAGTTCTTC; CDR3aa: CATSDWKTSGRANEQFF
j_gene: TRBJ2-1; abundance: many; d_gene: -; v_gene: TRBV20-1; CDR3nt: TGCAGTGCTTCGGGACTCCCAAATGAGCAGTTCTTC; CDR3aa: CSASGLPNEQFF